This T cell receptor beta chain derives from a study of beta chain features in type 1 diabetes. Regarding the study as a whole: TCRB CDR3s from Type 1 diabetes patients were moderately but significantly shorter in all four CD4+ subsets.

Expressed TCRB transcripts were sequenced, since all the RNA that had been isolated was reverse transcribed. Clones were sequenced by immunoSEQ multiplex PCR, and TCRdb holds only the in-frame ones, with some missing. The data hold about 470,000 clones, with approximately 30% observed a single time. Populations obtained by sorting all exceeded 98% purity. The CDR3 spans 13 residues. Looked up from germline, CDR1 is SQVTM and CDR2 is ANQGSEA. The ends were cut back, 3 bases at V and 4 bases at J, with 12 bases in the middle. Details on this clone: The target antigen is unknown.

The V gene is TRBV29-1, the J gene TRBJ1-2; D may be TRBD1 (5 bases). The sequence was obtained from a man younger than 30 in good health. The material sequenced was naive CD4+ T cells from blood. The CDR3 spells CSVDDSYSYGYTF. CDR3 coding DNA: TGCAGCGTTGATGACAGCTATTCCTATGGCTACACCTTC.